The present T cell receptor beta chain was sequenced within a study of technical replicates of blood from a handful of donors. TCRdb's copy holds only in-frame clones and misses some; the assay was immunoSEQ multiplex PCR. The table shows under 95,000 clones, with about 94% occurring only once. CDR1 is MGHRA and CDR2 is YSYEKL in the germline V gene. The V gene end was trimmed by 0 bases and the J gene end by 4 bases; junction bases not matched to a gene: 5. This CDR3 is built from 17 residues. The clonotype comes from a human donor in good health. The sample comprised T cells isolated from PBMCs. The chain has TRBV4-1 and TRBJ2-1, with TRBD2 matching over 11 bases. CDR3 nucleotide sequence: TGCGCCAGCAGCCAAGATACCTTAGCGGGGGGGTACAATGAGCAGTTCTTC. Its protein is CASSQDTLAGGYNEQFF.